Listed here is a single T cell receptor (beta chain). The entry originates in a study of T cell responses to AZD1222 COVID-19 vaccine. Germline V CDR1 and CDR2: GTSNPN, SVGIG (reference sequence). Trimming removed 8 bases at V and 0 bases at J, with 16 bases between. This CDR3 region has 14 residues. Profiled with immunoSEQ multiplex PCR; TCRdb holds only in-frame clones, not every one. Here the sample spans 95,000 to 150,000 clones, around 90% being singletons. The clonotype comes from an adult in good health. The chain couples TRBV30 to TRBJ1-1; D is perhaps TRBD1 (5 bases). The specimen was peripheral blood, collected on day 0 of AZD1222 vaccination. The CDR3 is CAGREDTLNTEAFF. The CDR3 DNA is TGTGCCGGTCGGGAGGACACCTTGAACACTGAAGCTTTCTTT.